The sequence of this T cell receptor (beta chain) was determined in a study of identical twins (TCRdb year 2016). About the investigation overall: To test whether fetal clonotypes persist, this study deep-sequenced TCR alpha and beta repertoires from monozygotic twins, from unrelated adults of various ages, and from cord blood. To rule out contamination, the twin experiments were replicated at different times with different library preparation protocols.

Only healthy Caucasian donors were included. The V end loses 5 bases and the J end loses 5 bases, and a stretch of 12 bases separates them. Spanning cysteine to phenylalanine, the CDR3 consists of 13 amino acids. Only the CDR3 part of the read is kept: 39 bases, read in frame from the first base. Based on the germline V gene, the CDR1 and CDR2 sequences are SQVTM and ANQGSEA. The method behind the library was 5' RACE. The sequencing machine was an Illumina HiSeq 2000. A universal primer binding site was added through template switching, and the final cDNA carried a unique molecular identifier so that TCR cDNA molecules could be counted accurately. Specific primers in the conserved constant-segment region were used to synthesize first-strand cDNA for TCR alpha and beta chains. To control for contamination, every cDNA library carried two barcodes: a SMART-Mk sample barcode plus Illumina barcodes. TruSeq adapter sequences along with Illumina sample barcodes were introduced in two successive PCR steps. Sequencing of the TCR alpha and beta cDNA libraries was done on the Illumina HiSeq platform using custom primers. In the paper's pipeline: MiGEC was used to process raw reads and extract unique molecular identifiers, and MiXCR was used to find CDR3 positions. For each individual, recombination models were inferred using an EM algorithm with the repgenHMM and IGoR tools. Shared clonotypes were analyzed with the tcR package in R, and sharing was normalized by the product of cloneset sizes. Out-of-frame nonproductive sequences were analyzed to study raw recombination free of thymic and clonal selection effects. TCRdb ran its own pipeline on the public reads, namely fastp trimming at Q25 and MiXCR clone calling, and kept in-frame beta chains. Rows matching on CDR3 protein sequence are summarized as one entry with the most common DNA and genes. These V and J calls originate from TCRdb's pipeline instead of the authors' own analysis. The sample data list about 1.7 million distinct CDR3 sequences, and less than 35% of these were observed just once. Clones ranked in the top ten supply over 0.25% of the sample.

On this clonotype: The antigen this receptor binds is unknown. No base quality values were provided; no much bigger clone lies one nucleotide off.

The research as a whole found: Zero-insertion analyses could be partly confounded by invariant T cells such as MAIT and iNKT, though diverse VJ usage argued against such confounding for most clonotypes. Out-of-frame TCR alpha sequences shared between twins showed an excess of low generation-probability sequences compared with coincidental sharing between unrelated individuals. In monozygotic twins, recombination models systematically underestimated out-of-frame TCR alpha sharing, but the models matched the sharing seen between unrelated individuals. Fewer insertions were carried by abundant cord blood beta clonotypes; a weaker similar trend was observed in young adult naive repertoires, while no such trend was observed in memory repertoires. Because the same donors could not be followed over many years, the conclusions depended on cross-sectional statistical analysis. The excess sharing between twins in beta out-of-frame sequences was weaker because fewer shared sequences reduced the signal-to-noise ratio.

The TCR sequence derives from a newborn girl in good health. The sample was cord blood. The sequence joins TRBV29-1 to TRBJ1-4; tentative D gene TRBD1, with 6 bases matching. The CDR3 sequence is CSVQQGGNEKLFF. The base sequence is TGCAGCGTTCAACAGGGTGGCAATGAAAAACTGTTTTTT.